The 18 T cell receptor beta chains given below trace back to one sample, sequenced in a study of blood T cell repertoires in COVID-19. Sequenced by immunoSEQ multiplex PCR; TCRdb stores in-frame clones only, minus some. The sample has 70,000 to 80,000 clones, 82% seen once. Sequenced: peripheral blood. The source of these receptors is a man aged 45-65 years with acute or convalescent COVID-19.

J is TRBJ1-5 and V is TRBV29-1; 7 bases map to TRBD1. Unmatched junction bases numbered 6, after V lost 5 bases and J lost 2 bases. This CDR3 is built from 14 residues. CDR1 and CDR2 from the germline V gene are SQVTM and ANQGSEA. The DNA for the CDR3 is TGCAGCGTTAGACAGGGTATGGGCAATCAGCCCCAGCATTTT. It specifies CSVRQGMGNQPQHF.

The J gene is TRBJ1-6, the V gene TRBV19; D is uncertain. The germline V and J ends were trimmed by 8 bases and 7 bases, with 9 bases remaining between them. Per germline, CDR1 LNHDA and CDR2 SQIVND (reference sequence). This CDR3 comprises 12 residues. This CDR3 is CASESGNSPLHF. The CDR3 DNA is TGTGCCAGTGAGAGCGGGAATTCACCCCTCCACTTT.

The CDR3 DNA is TGTGCCAGTAGTGCCCGACCCGGAGCAACCGGGGAGCTGTTTTTT. The encoded protein is CASSARPGATGELFF. The chain carries TRBV19 and TRBJ2-2; no clear D. Trimming removed 5 bases from V and 5 bases from J, with 15 bases in between. The CDR3 has 15 residues. CDR1 and CDR2 from the germline V gene are LNHDA and SQIVND (reference sequence).

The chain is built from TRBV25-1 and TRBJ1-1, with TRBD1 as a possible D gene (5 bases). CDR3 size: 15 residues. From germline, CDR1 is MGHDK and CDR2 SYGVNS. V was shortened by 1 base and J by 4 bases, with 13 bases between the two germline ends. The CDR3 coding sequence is TGTGCCAGCAGTGAATGGGAGGGGCTTGGCACTGAAGCTTTCTTT. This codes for CASSEWEGLGTEAFF. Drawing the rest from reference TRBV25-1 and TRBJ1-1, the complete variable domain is EADIYQTPRYLVIGTGKKITLECSQTMGHDKMYWYQQDPGMELHLIHYSYGVNSTEKGDLSSESTVSRIRTEHFPLTLESARPSHTSQYLCASSEWEGLGTEAFFGQGTRLTVV.

Here the CDR3 DNA reads TGTGCCAGCAGCCAGGCGGTGAACTATGGCTACACCTTC. It encodes CASSQAVNYGYTF. The chain carries TRBV14 and TRBJ1-2, with D unresolved. V was clipped by 3 bases and J by 2 bases, with 7 bases between them. Per the germline V gene, CDR1 is SGHDN and CDR2 is FVKESK. The CDR3 contains 13 residues.

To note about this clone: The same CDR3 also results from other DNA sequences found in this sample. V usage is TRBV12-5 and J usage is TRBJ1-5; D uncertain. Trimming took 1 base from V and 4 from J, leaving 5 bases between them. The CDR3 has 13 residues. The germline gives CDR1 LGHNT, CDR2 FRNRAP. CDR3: CASGLGLNQPQHF. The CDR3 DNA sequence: TGTGCTAGTGGTTTGGGACTTAATCAGCCCCAGCATTTT.

The CDR3 loop reads CASSLKIGQGLYEQYF. CDR3 coding DNA: TGTGCCAGCAGCTTGAAGATAGGACAGGGCCTCTACGAGCAGTACTTC. The chain has TRBV5-7 and TRBJ2-7; 8 bases are shared with TRBD1. TRBV5-7 is an ORF; its function is uncertain. The CDR3 extends over 16 amino acids. V shed 1 base and J 3 bases; nucleotides not matched to a gene: 9.

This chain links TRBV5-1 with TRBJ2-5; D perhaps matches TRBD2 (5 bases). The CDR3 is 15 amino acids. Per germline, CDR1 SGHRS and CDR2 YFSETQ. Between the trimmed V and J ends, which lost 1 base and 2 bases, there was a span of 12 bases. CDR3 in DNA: TGCGCCAGCAGCTTGTTTTTCCCGGGACAAGAGACCCAGTACTTC. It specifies CASSLFFPGQETQYF.

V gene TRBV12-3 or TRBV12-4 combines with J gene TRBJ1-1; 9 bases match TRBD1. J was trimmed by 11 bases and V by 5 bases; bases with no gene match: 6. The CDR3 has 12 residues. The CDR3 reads CASSLGQGSAFF. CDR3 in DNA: TGTGCCAGCAGTCTAGGACAGGGGAGCGCTTTCTTT.

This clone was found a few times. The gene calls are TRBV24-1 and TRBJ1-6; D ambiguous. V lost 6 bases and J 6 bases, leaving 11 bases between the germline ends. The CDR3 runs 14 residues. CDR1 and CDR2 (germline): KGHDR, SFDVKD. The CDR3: CATSPLWSNSPLHF. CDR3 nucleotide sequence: TGTGCCACCAGTCCCTTATGGAGTAATTCACCCCTCCACTTT.

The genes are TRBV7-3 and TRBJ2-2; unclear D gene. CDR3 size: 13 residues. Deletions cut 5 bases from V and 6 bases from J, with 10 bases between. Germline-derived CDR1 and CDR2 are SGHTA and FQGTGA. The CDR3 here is CASSPPGPGELFF. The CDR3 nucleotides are TGTGCCAGCAGCCCCCCTGGGCCCGGGGAGCTGTTTTTT.

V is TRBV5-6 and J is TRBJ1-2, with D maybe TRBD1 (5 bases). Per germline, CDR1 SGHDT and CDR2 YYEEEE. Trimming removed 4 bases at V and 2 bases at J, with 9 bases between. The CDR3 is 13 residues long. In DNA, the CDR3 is TGTGCCAGCAGCCTGGACACAAACTATGGCTACACCTTC. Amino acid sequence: CASSLDTNYGYTF.

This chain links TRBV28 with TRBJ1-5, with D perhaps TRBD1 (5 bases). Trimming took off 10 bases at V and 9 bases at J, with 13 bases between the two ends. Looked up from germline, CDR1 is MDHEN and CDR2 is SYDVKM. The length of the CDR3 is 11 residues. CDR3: CATSGGWPQHF. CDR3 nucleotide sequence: TGTGCCACCTCCGGGGGATGGCCCCAGCATTTT.

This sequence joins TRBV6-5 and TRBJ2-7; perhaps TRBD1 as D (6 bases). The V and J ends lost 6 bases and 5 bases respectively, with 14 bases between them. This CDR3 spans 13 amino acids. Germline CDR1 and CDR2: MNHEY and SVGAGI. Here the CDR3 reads CASRGAFLDEQYF. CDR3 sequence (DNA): TGTGCCAGCAGGGGGGCCTTTCTGGACGAGCAGTACTTC.

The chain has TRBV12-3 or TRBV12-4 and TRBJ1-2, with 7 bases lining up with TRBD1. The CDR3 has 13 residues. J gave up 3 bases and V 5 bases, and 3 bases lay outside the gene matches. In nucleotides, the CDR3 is TGTGCCAGCAGTAGCGACAGGGACTATGGCTACACCTTC. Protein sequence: CASSSDRDYGYTF.

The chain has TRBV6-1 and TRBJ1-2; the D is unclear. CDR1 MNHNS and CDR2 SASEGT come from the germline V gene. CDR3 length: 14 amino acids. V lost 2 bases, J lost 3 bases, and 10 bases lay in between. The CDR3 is CASSEWENYYGYTF. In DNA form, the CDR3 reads TGTGCCAGCAGTGAATGGGAGAACTACTATGGCTACACCTTC.

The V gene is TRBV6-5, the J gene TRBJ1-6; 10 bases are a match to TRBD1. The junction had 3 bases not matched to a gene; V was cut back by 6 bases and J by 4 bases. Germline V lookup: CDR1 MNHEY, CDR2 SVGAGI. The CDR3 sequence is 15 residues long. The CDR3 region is CASRLGQGYNSPLHF. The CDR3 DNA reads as TGTGCCAGCAGATTGGGACAGGGGTATAATTCACCCCTCCACTTT.

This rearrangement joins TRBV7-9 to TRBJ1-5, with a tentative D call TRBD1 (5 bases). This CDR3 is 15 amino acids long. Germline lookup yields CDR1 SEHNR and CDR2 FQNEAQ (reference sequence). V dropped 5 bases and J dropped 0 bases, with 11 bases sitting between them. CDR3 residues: CASSIAGISNQPQHF. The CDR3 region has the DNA TGTGCCAGCAGCATCGCAGGGATTAGCAATCAGCCCCAGCATTTT.